This is a list of T cell receptor beta chains from one sample in a study of blood T cell repertoires in COVID-19. Generated by immunoSEQ multiplex PCR, the TCRdb table keeps only in-frame clones and is missing some. This table has 150,000 to 180,000 clones, about 89% appearing once. Sequences were obtained from peripheral blood. The receptors originated from a man aged 45-65 years with acute or convalescent COVID-19. Both conserved end residues are trimmed from each CDR3.

V gene	CDR3 length	J gene	CDR3 protein
TRBV7-3	13	TRBJ1-1	ASSLTSGEWTEAF
TRBV19	13	TRBJ1-6	ASSERGRVGSPLH
TRBV6-1	12	TRBJ2-7	ASSESGAVYEQY
TRBV3-1/TRBV3-2	10	TRBJ1-1	ASSYRNTEAF
TRBV11-1	12	TRBJ2-2	ASSSTSVTGELF
TRBV19	15	TRBJ2-2	ASSMDLTRHFTGELF
TRBV27	12	TRBJ2-1	ASSSASGANEQF
TRBV9	14	TRBJ2-3	ASSVGPGDRTDTQY
TRBV29-1	11	TRBJ1-1	SVPTPGKVEAF
TRBV27	13	TRBJ1-4	ASSPLTGGKEKLF
TRBV19	13	TRBJ1-1	ASSMGPTGTTEAF
TRBV7-9	13	TRBJ2-2	ASSLTEASAGELF
TRBV27	16	TRBJ2-3	ASSRSGTSDQIGNTQY
TRBV9	12	TRBJ2-7	ASSVGGGRYEQY
TRBV3-1/TRBV3-2	13	TRBJ2-7	ASSRTASGPYEQY
TRBV6-5	11	TRBJ1-1	ASIFRGDTEAF
TRBV19	10	TRBJ1-1	ASTRGYTEAF
TRBV6-5	14	TRBJ2-1	ASSSWTSGSHNEQF
TRBV3-1/TRBV3-2	13	TRBJ2-1	ATNTRFRERGEQF
TRBV10-3	11	TRBJ1-5	AISTGLSQPQH
TRBV13	17	TRBJ2-2	ASSSTGTAAPVNTGELF
TRBV19	11	TRBJ1-6	ASSLTQDSPLH
TRBV30	12	TRBJ2-3	AWSTSGGIDTQY
TRBV27	12	TRBJ1-2	ASSSARANYGYT
TRBV28	13	TRBJ2-1	ASSSQAASYNEQF
TRBV5-6	14	TRBJ2-5	ASSFPGTSGGETQY